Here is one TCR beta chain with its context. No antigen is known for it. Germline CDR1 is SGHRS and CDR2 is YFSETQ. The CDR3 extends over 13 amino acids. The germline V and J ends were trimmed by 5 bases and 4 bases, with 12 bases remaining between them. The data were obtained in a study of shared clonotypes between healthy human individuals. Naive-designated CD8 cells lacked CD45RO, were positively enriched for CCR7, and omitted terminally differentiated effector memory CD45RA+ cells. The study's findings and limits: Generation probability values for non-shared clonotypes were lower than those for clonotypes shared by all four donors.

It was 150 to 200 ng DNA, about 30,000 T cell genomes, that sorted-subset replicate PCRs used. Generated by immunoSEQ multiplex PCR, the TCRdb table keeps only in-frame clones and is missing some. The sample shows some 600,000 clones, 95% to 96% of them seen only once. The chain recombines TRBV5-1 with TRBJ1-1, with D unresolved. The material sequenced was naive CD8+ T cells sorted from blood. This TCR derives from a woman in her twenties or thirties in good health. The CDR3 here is CASSPGYGTEAFF. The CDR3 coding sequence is TGCGCCAGCAGTCCGGGGTATGGCACTGAAGCTTTCTTT.